The 20 T cell receptor beta chains listed next were all sequenced from one sample in a study of identical twins. A single record per CDR3 protein comes from TCRdb applying MiXCR to the 5' RACE reads. The sample lists around 450,000 distinct CDR3 sequences; approximately 14% were seen once. A further study also used this sample, focusing on yellow fever vaccine responses in identical twins.

What was sequenced was CD4+ T cells sorted from blood. Receptors were obtained from a woman aged 18-29 years in good health.

This clonotype has just a few counts. The V gene is TRBV11-2, the J gene TRBJ2-3; D not certain. The V gene lost 2 bases and the J gene lost 2 bases, with 5 bases spanning the gap. This CDR3 comprises 13 residues. The V gene's germline CDR1 is SGHAT and CDR2 FQNNGV. CDR3 amino acids: CASSLRTTDTQYF. The DNA of the CDR3 is TGTGCCAGCAGCTTACGAACCACAGATACGCAGTATTTT.

CDR3 in DNA: TGCAGTGCTAGAGGGCGCACGGGGGTATTAGATACGCAGTATTTT. Translating it yields CSARGRTGVLDTQYF. The chain carries TRBV20-1 and TRBJ2-3; D is possibly TRBD2 (6 bases). Trimming stripped 1 base from V and 5 bases from J, with 16 bases between. The CDR3 consists of 15 residues. The germline V gene encodes CDR1 DFQATT and CDR2 SNEGSKA (reference sequence).

Details on this clonotype: No conserved phenylalanine or tryptophan is present at the end of the CDR3, so a read error is the likely explanation. It is unclear where the CDR3 begins or ends on the DNA, so no DNA is shown, and the CDR3 is as TCRdb lists it. The J gene is TRBJ2-2, the V gene TRBV5-2; the table's D call TRBD2 went unverified against the DNA. TRBV5-2 counts as a pseudogene. Both ends counted, the CDR3 spans 14 residues. CDR3 sequence: CAMGLGLLYGELFC.

This clonotype was observed many times. V is TRBV6-5 and J is TRBJ2-1; TRBD2 matches at 8 bases. The CDR3 is 16 residues long. J was trimmed by 0 bases and V by 4 bases; bases with no gene match: 5. Germline V CDR1 and CDR2: MNHEY, SVGAGI. CDR3 in amino acids: CASSFLAGSSYNEQFF. CDR3 coding DNA: TGTGCCAGCAGTTTTTTAGCGGGGAGCTCCTACAATGAGCAGTTCTTC.

The rearrangement joins TRBV3-1 to TRBJ1-4; D is uncertain. Germline-derived CDR1 and CDR2 are LGHDT and YNNKEL (reference sequence). The CDR3 contains 14 residues. The V end was cut by 1 base, the J end by 5 bases, with 8 bases between. In DNA, the CDR3 is TGTGCCAGCAGCCAAGCCCCGGGGAATGAAAAACTGTTTTTT. Translating it yields CASSQAPGNEKLFF.

This clonotype was seen many times. This chain joins TRBV7-2 and TRBJ2-2, with 10 positions matching TRBD2. CDR1 is SGHTA, CDR2 FQGNSA, per germline. CDR3 length: 15 residues. J was trimmed by 5 bases and V by 5 bases; bases with no gene match: 5. CDR3 loop: CASSVNSGGTGELFF. DNA of the CDR3: TGTGCCAGCAGCGTGAATAGCGGGGGGACCGGGGAGCTGTTTTTT.

The genes are TRBV7-9 and TRBJ2-1; D gene unclear. V was pared by 5 bases and J by 0 bases, with 11 bases between. Germline V gene data show CDR1 as SEHNR and CDR2 as FQNEAQ (reference sequence). This CDR3 is 15 amino acids long. The CDR3: CASSLPGNSYNEQFF. CDR3 bases: TGTGCCAGCAGCCTCCCCGGTAACTCCTACAATGAGCAGTTCTTC.

The sample holds a few counts of this clonotype. V usage is TRBV10-3 and J usage is TRBJ1-5, with unresolved D. V dropped 4 bases and J dropped 3 bases, with 7 bases sitting between them. The CDR3 is made up of 13 amino acids. Germline CDR1 and CDR2: ENHRY and SYGVKD. The CDR3 loop is CAISGTLNQPQHF. DNA for the CDR3: TGTGCCATCAGTGGAACCCTCAATCAGCCCCAGCATTTT.

This clonotype was seen more than once but under ten times. J is TRBJ1-1 and V is TRBV11-2, with D tentatively TRBD1 (6 bases). The CDR3 spans 13 residues. Germline CDR1 and CDR2: SGHAT and FQNNGV. Between the trimmed V and J ends, which lost 3 bases and 3 bases, there was a span of 8 bases. For the CDR3, the DNA is TGTGCCAGCAGCTTTAACAGGGACACTGAAGCTTTCTTT. Translated: CASSFNRDTEAFF.

This clonotype turned up a few times. The chain is built from TRBV20-1 and TRBJ2-7; no clear D. The germline V gene has CDR1 DFQATT and CDR2 SNEGSKA (reference sequence). CDR3 size: 11 residues. V lost 4 bases, J lost 3 bases, and 7 bases lay in between. The CDR3 loop reads CSANDLYEQYF. The CDR3 DNA is TGCAGTGCTAATGATCTCTACGAGCAGTACTTC.

The chain joins TRBV29-1 to TRBJ2-4; D is possibly TRBD1 (6 bases). V lost 6 bases and J 0 bases, leaving 9 bases between the germline ends. The CDR3 is made up of 13 amino acids. Germline-derived CDR1 and CDR2 are SQVTM and ANQGSEA. The CDR3 sequence is CSVQDRAKNIQYF. The CDR3 DNA sequence: TGCAGCGTCCAGGACAGAGCCAAAAACATTCAGTACTTC. Complete variable domain (other parts from reference TRBV29-1 and TRBJ2-4): SAVISQKPSRDICQRGTSLTIQCQVDSQVTMMFWYRQQPGQSLTLIATANQGSEATYESGFVIDKFPISRPNLTFSTLTVSNMSPEDSSIYLCSVQDRAKNIQYFGAGTRLSVL.

The chain recombines TRBV29-1 with TRBJ2-5; D gene unclear. The CDR3 runs to 11 residues. V lost 4 bases and J lost 5, with 8 bases in between. Germline V lookup: CDR1 SQVTM, CDR2 ANQGSEA. The CDR3 reads CSVVLLETQYF. CDR3 nucleotide sequence: TGCAGCGTTGTCCTATTGGAGACCCAGTACTTC.

V gene TRBV29-1 combines with J gene TRBJ2-6; 13 bases map to TRBD2. After removal of 6 bases from V and 0 bases from J, the junction contained 8 bases not matched to a gene. CDR1 SQVTM and CDR2 ANQGSEA come from the germline V gene. The CDR3 spans 18 residues. CDR3 coding DNA: TGCAGCGTGCTTGGACTAGCGGGGGCCGTCTCTGGGGCCAACGTCCTGACTTTC. It codes for CSVLGLAGAVSGANVLTF.

This clonotype was seen a few times. V usage is TRBV5-1 and J usage is TRBJ2-2; no reliable D call. The V gene's germline CDR1 is SGHRS and CDR2 YFSETQ. CDR3 length: 16 amino acids. Trimming took 0 bases from V and 1 from J, leaving 10 bases between them. CDR3 DNA sequence: TGCGCCAGCAGCTTGGGACGCTCTCGGAACACCGGGGAGCTGTTTTTT. This encodes CASSLGRSRNTGELFF.

This sequence joins TRBV27 and TRBJ2-3; 12 nucleotides agree with TRBD2. The CDR3 length is 14 residues. Per the germline V gene, CDR1 is MNHEY and CDR2 is SMNVEV (reference sequence). The trim removed 8 bases at V and 6 bases at J, leaving 6 bases unmatched. Written as DNA, the CDR3 is TGTGCCAGCCTATCACTAGCGGGGGGTGATACGCAGTATTTT. Amino acids: CASLSLAGGDTQYF.

This clonotype occurred a few times. The chain combines TRBV30 with TRBJ2-1, with D maybe TRBD2 (5 bases). Germline values: CDR1 GTSNPN, CDR2 SVGIG (reference sequence). Trimming removed 4 bases at V and 7 bases at J, with 8 bases between. This CDR3 has 11 residues. The CDR3: CAWIPGNEQFF. The CDR3 DNA reads TGTGCCTGGATACCGGGAAATGAGCAGTTCTTC.

This clonotype turned up a few times. The V call is TRBV29-1, the J call TRBJ1-1; 8 nucleotides line up with TRBD1. J was trimmed by 4 bases and V by 1 base; bases with no gene match: 8. The CDR3 covers 15 residues. Germline V lookup: CDR1 SQVTM, CDR2 ANQGSEA. The CDR3 coding sequence is TGCAGCGTTGAAGTGGCAGGGGGCATCTCCACTGAAGCTTTCTTT. Translating gives CSVEVAGGISTEAFF. Based on the CDR3 plus reference TRBV29-1 and TRBJ1-1, the full variable domain is SAVISQKPSRDICQRGTSLTIQCQVDSQVTMMFWYRQQPGQSLTLIATANQGSEATYESGFVIDKFPISRPNLTFSTLTVSNMSPEDSSIYLCSVEVAGGISTEAFFGQGTRLTVV.

This clonotype was counted between two and nine times. CDR3 residues: CSVEEPASGGLDTQYF. The CDR3 DNA sequence: TGCAGCGTTGAGGAGCCTGCTAGCGGGGGGTTAGATACGCAGTATTTT. The chain has TRBV29-1 and TRBJ2-3, with 11 bases aligning to TRBD2. With V trimmed by 3 bases and J by 5 bases, 10 bases remained unmatched. The CDR3 totals 16 residues. Germline CDR1 is SQVTM and CDR2 is ANQGSEA.

This clonotype has more than one count but fewer than ten. CDR3 amino acids: CASEVQTDTQYF. CDR3 coding DNA: TGTGCCAGCGAAGTACAGACAGATACGCAGTATTTT. The rearrangement links TRBV3-1 to TRBJ2-3, with D unresolved. The CDR3 spans 12 residues. Germline V gene lookup returns CDR1 LGHDT and CDR2 YNNKEL (reference sequence). Between the trimmed V and J ends, which lost 8 bases and 3 bases, there was a span of 9 bases.

The V and J genes are TRBV28 and TRBJ2-2; 7 nucleotides agree with TRBD1. The CDR3 totals 14 residues. Germline V CDR1 and CDR2: MDHEN, SYDVKM. The V and J ends lost 11 bases and 5 bases, in that order; junction bases with no gene match: 11. Written as DNA, the CDR3 is TGTGCCGTTAATAGAGGGGGCAGGACCGGGGAGCTGTTTTTT. Protein product: CAVNRGGRTGELFF.